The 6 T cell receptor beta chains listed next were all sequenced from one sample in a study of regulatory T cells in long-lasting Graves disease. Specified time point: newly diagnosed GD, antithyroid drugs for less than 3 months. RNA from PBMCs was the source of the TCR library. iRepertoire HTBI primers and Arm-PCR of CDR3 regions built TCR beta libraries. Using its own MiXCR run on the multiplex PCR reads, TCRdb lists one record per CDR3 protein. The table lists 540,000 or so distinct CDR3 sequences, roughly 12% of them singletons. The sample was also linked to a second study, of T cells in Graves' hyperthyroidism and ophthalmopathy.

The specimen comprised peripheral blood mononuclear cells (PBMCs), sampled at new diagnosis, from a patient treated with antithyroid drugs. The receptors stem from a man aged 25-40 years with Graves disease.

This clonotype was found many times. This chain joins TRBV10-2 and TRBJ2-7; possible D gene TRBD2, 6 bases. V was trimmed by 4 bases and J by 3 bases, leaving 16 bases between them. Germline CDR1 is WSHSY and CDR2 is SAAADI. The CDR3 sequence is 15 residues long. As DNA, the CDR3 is TGCGCCAGCAGTGGGGAGGTTGCGCCGGTCTACGAGCAGTACTTC. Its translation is CASSGEVAPVYEQYF.

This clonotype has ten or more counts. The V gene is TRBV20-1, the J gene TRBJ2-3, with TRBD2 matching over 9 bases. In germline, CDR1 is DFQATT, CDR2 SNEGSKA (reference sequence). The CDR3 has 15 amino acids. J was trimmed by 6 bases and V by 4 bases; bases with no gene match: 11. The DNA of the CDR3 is TGCAGTGCTAAATACTACGGGACTAGCAGTGATACGCAGTATTTT. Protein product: CSAKYYGTSSDTQYF.

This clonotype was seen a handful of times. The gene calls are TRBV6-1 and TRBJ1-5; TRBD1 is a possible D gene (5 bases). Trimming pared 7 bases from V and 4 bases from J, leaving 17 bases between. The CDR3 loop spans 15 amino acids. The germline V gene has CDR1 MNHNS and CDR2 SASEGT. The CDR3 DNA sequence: TGTGCCAGCAAAGAAGTCGGACAAAAAAATCAGCCCCAGCATTTT. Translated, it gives CASKEVGQKNQPQHF.

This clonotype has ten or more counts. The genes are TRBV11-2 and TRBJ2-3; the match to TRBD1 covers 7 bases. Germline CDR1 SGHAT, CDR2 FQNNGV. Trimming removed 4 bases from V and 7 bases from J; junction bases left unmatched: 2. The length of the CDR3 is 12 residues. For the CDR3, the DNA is TGTGCCAGCAGCTCAGGGGGTTATACGCAGTATTTT. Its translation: CASSSGGYTQYF.

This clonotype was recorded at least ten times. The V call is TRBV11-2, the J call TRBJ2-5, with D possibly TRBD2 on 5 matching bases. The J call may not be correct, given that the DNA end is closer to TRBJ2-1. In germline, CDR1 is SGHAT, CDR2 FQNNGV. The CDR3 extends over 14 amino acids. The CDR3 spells CASSFGGWGNEQFF. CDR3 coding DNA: TGTGCCAGCAGCTTTGGCGGGTGGGGCAATGAGCAGTTCTTC.

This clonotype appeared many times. The CDR3 bases are TGTGCCAGCAGTTTTCGCTACAGGGTCCTTCTAGCCAAAAACATTCAGTACTTC. Protein: CASSFRYRVLLAKNIQYF. The J gene is TRBJ2-4, the V gene TRBV12-3 or TRBV12-4; possible D gene TRBD1, 6 bases. V lost 3 bases, J lost 0 bases, and 18 bases lay in between. The CDR3 has 18 amino acids.